Shown below are 12 T cell receptor beta chains from a single sample sequenced in a study of T cells in Graves' hyperthyroidism and ophthalmopathy. TCR beta CDR3 regions were amplified from RNA transcripts. Using the HTBI primer set, a first-round RT-PCR was run on the TCR CDR3. TCRdb processed the multiplex PCR reads anew with MiXCR; each CDR3 protein has one entry. The sample contains about 400,000 distinct CDR3 sequences, about a sixth of which appear only once. The sequenced sample was blood. These receptor sequences come from a woman under 30 with Graves' hyperthyroidism.

For this clonotype: The final CDR3 position lacks the conserved phenylalanine or tryptophan, pointing to a likely read error. The chain joins TRBV4-2 to TRBJ2-3, with a possible D match to TRBD2 (5 bases). Per the germline V gene, CDR1 is LGHNA and CDR2 is YNFKEQ. The V gene lost 1 base and the J gene lost 5 bases, with 13 bases spanning the gap. There are 15 residues in the CDR3. CDR3 loop: CASSQVALAVDTQYC. CDR3 DNA sequence: TGTGCCAGCAGCCAAGTTGCGCTAGCCGTAGATACGCAGTATTGT.

With respect to this clonotype: The junction shows a germline mismatch at one end, possibly a read error. This chain links TRBV6-2 or TRBV6-3 with TRBJ1-5, with a tentative D call TRBD1 (6 bases). Germline V lookup: CDR1 MNHEY, CDR2 SVGEGT. There are 14 residues in the CDR3. CDR3 sequence reads: CASSSRTSGGPQNF. CDR3 DNA: TGTGCCAGCAGTTCCAGGACTAGCGGGGGGCCTCAGAATTTT.

This clonotype was found a few times. The genes are TRBV19 and TRBJ1-1; TRBD1 matches at 10 bases. This CDR3 contains 16 residues. The germline gives CDR1 LNHDA, CDR2 SQIVND (reference sequence). With 3 bases clipped from V and 2 bases from J, the junction kept 6 bases outside the gene matches. The CDR3 protein is CASSISGQGLNTEAFF. In DNA form, the CDR3 reads TGTGCCAGTAGTATCTCGGGACAGGGGCTCAACACTGAAGCTTTCTTT.

This clonotype was recorded a few times. The chain uses TRBV5-1 and TRBJ2-5; 7 positions agree with TRBD1. V lost 4 bases, J lost 2 bases, and 8 bases stayed unmatched. Germline-derived CDR1 and CDR2 are SGHRS and YFSETQ. The CDR3 is 15 residues long. The CDR3 here is CASSNGQELQETQYF. DNA of the CDR3: TGCGCCAGCAGCAATGGACAGGAACTTCAAGAGACCCAGTACTTC.

This clonotype was detected only a few times. V is TRBV6-4 and J is TRBJ2-1, with no clear D. The ends were cut back, 2 bases at V and 9 bases at J, with 14 bases in the middle. CDR1 is MRHNA and CDR2 is SNTAGT in the germline V gene. The length of the CDR3 is 14 residues. CDR3 protein: CASSDDSSSSEQFF. As DNA, the CDR3 is TGTGCCAGCAGTGACGATTCTAGTTCGAGTGAGCAGTTCTTC.

This clonotype was observed at least ten times. The chain couples TRBV28 to TRBJ1-1; D is unresolved. V lost 6 bases, J lost 1 base, and 12 bases lay in between. The germline gives CDR1 MDHEN, CDR2 SYDVKM. The length of the CDR3 is 14 residues. CDR3 nucleotides: TGTGCCAGCAGACCCACCCGACAGAACACTGAAGCTTTCTTT. This sequence encodes CASRPTRQNTEAFF.

This clonotype was seen repeatedly, ten times or more. V gene TRBV5-1 combines with J gene TRBJ1-5; D call uncertain. This CDR3 contains 15 residues. Germline V gene data show CDR1 as SGHRS and CDR2 as YFSETQ. With 0 bases removed from V and 4 bases from J, the gap between germline ends came to 11 bases. Here the CDR3 DNA reads TGCGCCAGCAGCTTGGGAGGTTATGCAAATCAGCCCCAGCATTTT. Translated, it gives CASSLGGYANQPQHF.

This clonotype was counted at least ten times. This chain connects TRBV28 to TRBJ2-5; tentative D call: TRBD1 (6 bases). Trimming stripped 2 bases from V and 3 bases from J, with 19 bases between. The CDR3 extends over 17 amino acids. Germline-derived CDR1 and CDR2 are MDHEN and SYDVKM. The CDR3 region is CASSLILRTAEEETQYF. CDR3 nucleotide sequence: TGTGCCAGCAGTTTAATCCTCCGGACAGCGGAAGAAGAGACCCAGTACTTC.

This clonotype has ten or more counts. V is TRBV13 and J is TRBJ2-2; 11 nucleotides match TRBD1. After removal of 2 bases from V and 0 bases from J, the junction contained 11 bases not matched to a gene. The CDR3 is 20 amino acids. Germline V CDR1 and CDR2: PRHDT, FYEKMQ (reference sequence). In DNA form, the CDR3 reads TGTGCCAGCAGCTTAATCCCCCCCGGGACAGGGGGTCCGAACACCGGGGAGCTGTTTTTT. Protein product: CASSLIPPGTGGPNTGELFF.

In its sample, this clonotype was seen many times. The rearrangement joins TRBV28 to TRBJ2-3, with 10 bases aligning to TRBD2. The CDR3 runs 17 residues. The V gene end was trimmed by 5 bases and the J gene end by 4 bases; junction bases not matched to a gene: 12. CDR1 and CDR2 (germline): MDHEN, SYDVKM. The CDR3 DNA sequence: TGTGCCAGCAGTCAACTAGCGGGAATAGCGTTCGCAGATACGCAGTATTTT. As protein: CASSQLAGIAFADTQYF.

The genes are TRBV7-3 and TRBJ2-1; TRBD2 aligns across 7 bases. The germline CDR1 and CDR2 sequences are SGHTA and FQGTGA. With 5 bases clipped from V and 9 bases from J, the junction kept 7 bases outside the gene matches. This CDR3 region has 13 residues. CDR3 DNA: TGTGCCAGCAGCCGGACTAGAGTAGCTGAGCAGTTCTTC. This translates into CASSRTRVAEQFF.

This clonotype was recorded at least ten times. The genes are TRBV7-2 and TRBJ2-1, with D uncertain. The length of the CDR3 is 15 residues. Germline V gene lookup returns CDR1 SGHTA and CDR2 FQGNSA. V was pared by 0 bases and J by 6 bases, with 12 bases between. The chain's CDR3 is CASSLAASHRNEQFF. The CDR3 nucleotides are TGTGCCAGCAGCTTAGCGGCTAGTCACCGCAATGAGCAGTTCTTC.